Here is one TCR beta chain with its context. Germline-derived CDR1 and CDR2 are SGHKS and YYEKEE (reference sequence). V was cut by 6 bases and J by 6 bases, with 18 bases left in between. The length of the CDR3 is 14 residues. This specimen belongs to a study of cytotoxic CD8 clonotypes in ibrutinib-treated CLL. Study-wide context: Samples averaged approximately 260,000 productive templates and roughly 86,000 productive rearrangements.

The table came from immunoSEQ multiplex PCR; TCRdb's copy has only in-frame clones and leaves some out. The sample shows about 25,000 clones, around 69% of them seen only once. The V gene is TRBV5-5, the J gene TRBJ1-1, with D possibly matching TRBD1 (6 bases). Sequencing used PBMCs, obtained at disease progression, from a patient treated with ibrutinib. The clonotype originates from a human donor with chronic lymphocytic leukemia. The CDR3 coding sequence is TGTGCCAGCATCCCCGGACAGTTATCGGCTGAAGCTTTCTTT. Translated: CASIPGQLSAEAFF.